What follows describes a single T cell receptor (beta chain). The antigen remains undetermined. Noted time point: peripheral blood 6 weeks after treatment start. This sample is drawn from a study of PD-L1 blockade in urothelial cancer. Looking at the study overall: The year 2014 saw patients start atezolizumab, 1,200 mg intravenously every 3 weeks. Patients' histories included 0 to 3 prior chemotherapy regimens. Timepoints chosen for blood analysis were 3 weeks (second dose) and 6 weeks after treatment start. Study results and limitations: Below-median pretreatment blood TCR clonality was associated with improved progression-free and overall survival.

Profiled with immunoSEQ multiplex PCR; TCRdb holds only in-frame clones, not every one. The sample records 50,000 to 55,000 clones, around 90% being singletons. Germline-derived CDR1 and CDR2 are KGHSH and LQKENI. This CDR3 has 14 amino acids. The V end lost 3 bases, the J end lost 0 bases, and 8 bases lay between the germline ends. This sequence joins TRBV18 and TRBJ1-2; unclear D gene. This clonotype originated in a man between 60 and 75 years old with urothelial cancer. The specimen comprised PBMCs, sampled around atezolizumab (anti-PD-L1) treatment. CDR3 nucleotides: TGTGCCAGCTCACCCTCGGAGGCTAACTATGGCTACACCTTC. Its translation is CASSPSEANYGYTF. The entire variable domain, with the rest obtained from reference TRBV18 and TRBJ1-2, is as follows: NAGVMQNPRHLVRRRGQEARLRCSPMKGHSHVYWYRQLPEEGLKFMVYLQKENIIDESGMPKERFSAEFPKEGPSILRIQQVVRGDSAAYFCASSPSEANYGYTFGSGTRLTVV.